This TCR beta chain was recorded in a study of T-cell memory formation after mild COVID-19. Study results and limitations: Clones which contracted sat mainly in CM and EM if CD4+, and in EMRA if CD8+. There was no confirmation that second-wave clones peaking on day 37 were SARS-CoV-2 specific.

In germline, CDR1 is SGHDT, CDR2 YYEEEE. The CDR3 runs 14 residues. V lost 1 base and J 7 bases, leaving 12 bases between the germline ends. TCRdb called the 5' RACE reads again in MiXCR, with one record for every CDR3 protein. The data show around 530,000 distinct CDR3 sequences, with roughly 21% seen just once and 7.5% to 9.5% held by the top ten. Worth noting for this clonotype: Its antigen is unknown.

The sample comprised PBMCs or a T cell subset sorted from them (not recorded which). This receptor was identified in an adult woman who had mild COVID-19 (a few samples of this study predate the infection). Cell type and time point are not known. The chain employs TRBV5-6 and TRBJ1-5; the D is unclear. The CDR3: CASSLLGKDQPQHF. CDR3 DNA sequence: TGTGCCAGCAGCTTGTTGGGCAAGGACCAGCCCCAGCATTTT.